This T cell receptor beta chain comes out of a study of shared clonotypes between healthy human individuals. As for the study in general: Per donor, three plates held CD4 naive cells, three held CD4 memory, two held CD8 naive and one held CD8 memory. Study outcomes and limitations: A handful of donors shared approximately 5% of their naive CD4 clonotypes. Estimated richness was generally greater in naive than memory subsets.

This CDR3 region has 16 residues. The germline CDR1 and CDR2 sequences are LNHNV and YYDKDF (reference sequence). Trimming pared 1 base from V and 6 bases from J, leaving 17 bases between. Method: immunoSEQ multiplex PCR; TCRdb's copy keeps in-frame clones and lacks some. The data contain 630,000 or so clones, roughly 98% of them seen just once; the ten biggest clones take up 0.3%. As for this clone: What it binds is not known.

Naive CD8 cells, CD45RO-negative and positively selected for CCR7, excluded terminally differentiated effector memory CD45RA+ cells. Only Caucasian adults living in Nashville, Tennessee served as donors. This TCR was sampled from a man aged 30 to 39 in good health. Sequences were obtained from naive CD8+ T cells sorted from blood. The rearrangement joins TRBV15 to TRBJ2-3; the D gene could be TRBD1 or TRBD2 (5 bases each). The CDR3 loop is CATSRAGRDPVDTQYF. For the CDR3, the DNA is TGTGCCACCAGCAGAGCTGGTAGGGACCCGGTGGATACGCAGTATTTT.